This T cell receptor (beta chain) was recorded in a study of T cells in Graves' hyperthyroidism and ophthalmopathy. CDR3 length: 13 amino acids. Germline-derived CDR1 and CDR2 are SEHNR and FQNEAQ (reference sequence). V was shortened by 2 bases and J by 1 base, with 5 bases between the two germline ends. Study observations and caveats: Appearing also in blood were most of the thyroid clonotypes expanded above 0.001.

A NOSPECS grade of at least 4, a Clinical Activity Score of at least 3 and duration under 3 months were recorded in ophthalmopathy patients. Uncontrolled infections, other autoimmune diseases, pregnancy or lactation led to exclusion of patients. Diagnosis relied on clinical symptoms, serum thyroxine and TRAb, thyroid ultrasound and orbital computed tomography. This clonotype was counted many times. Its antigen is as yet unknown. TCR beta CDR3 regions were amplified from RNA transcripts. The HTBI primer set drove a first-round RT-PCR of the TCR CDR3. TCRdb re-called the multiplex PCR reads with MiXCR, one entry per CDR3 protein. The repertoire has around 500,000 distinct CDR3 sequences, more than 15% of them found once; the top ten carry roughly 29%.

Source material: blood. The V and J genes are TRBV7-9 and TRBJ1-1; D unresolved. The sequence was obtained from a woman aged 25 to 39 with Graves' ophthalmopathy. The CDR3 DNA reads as TGTGCCAGCAGCTTAATACAGAACACTGAAGCTTTCTTT. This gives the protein CASSLIQNTEAFF.